This T cell receptor (beta chain) emerged from a study of cytomegalovirus exposure and HLA in healthy donors. Study-wide context: HLA-typed donors were the source of approximately 85 million unique TCRs, which an early data release held.

General study points: One variant, a missense change in DCLRE1C, was linked in a later analysis to TCR beta V- and J-gene trimming.

About this clone: The antigen is unknown.

The PCR contained 60 Vbeta and 13 Jbeta primers. The protocol was immunoSEQ multiplex PCR, while the TCRdb copy is restricted to in-frame clones and leaves out a portion. The data contain about 160,000 clones, approximately 80% of them singletons. This CDR3 region has 16 residues. V lost 6 bases and J lost 1; bases outside the gene matches: 4. Germline V gene data show CDR1 as SNHLY and CDR2 as FYNNEI. The source of this sequence is a man aged 40-49 years in good health and CMV-seronegative. Material: PBMCs. The chain uses TRBV2 and TRBJ2-3, with 13 bases aligning to TRBD2. In DNA, the CDR3 is TGTGCCAGCAGCCGACTAGCGGGGGGCCGCACAGATACGCAGTATTTT. Its protein is CASSRLAGGRTDTQYF.